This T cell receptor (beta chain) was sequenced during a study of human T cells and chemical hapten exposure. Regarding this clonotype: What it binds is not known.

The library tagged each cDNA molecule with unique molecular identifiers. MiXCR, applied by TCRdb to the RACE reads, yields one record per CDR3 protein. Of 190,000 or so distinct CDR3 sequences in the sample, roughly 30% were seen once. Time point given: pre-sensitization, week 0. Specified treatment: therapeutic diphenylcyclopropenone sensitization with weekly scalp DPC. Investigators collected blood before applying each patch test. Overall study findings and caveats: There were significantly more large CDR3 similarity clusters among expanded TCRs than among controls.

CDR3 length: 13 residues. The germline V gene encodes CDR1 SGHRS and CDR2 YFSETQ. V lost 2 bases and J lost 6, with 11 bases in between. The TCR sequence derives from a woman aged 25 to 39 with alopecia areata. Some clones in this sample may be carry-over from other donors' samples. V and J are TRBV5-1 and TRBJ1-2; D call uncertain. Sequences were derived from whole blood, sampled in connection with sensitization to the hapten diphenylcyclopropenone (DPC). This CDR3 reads CASSLDRADGYTF. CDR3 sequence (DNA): TGCGCCAGCAGCTTAGATCGGGCCGATGGCTACACCTTC. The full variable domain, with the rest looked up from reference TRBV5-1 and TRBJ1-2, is KAGVTQTPRYLIKTRGQQVTLSCSPISGHRSVSWYQQTPGQGLQFLFEYFSETQRNKGNFPGRFSGRQFSNSRSEMNVSTLELGDSALYLCASSLDRADGYTFGSGTRLTVV.